This is a list of T cell receptor beta chains from one sample in a study of T cell responses to AZD1222 COVID-19 vaccine. The assay was immunoSEQ multiplex PCR, and TCRdb's table has in-frame clones only and misses some. The data contain approximately 120,000 clones, 87% of them singletons. The starting material was peripheral blood, obtained on day 0 of AZD1222 vaccination. The receptors shown here come from an adult in good health. Both conserved end residues are part of each CDR3. The D gene is left open where the match is weak. Expanded clones get a size class; other rows say once, few or many, or leave the size out.

v_call	d_call	clone_size	j_call	cdr3_nt	cdr3_aa
TRBV6-5	TRBD1	once	TRBJ1-2	TGTGCCAGCACCAGGGCAGGGGGTGATGGCTACACCTTC	CASTRAGGDGYTF
TRBV5-6	TRBD2	NA	TRBJ2-1	TGTGCCAGCAGCCATATATATAGCGGGGGCCTCCACAAGGGGCAGTTCTTC	CASSHIYSGGLHKGQFF
TRBV27	NA	NA	TRBJ1-1	TGTGCCAGCAGTCAAACGGCCAATGACTGGGTGGGGACTGAAGCTTTCTTT	CASSQTANDWVGTEAFF
TRBV7-3	NA	NA	TRBJ1-1	TGTGCCAGCAGTATAACCCCCGGACACTTGAACACTGAAGCTTTCTTT	CASSITPGHLNTEAFF
TRBV5-8	TRBD2	NA	TRBJ2-1	TGTGCCAGCATCGGCGGGAGCTCCTACAATGAGCAGTTCTTC	CASIGGSSYNEQFF
TRBV11-3	NA	NA	TRBJ2-3	TGTGCCAGCAGCCCGGACAGCCAAACAGATACGCAGTATTTT	CASSPDSQTDTQYF
TRBV11-2	NA	few	TRBJ2-7	TGTGCCAGCAGCCACTGGACGGGTAGGAGATCGACCTACGAGCAGTACTTC	CASSHWTGRRSTYEQYF
TRBV6-1	NA	once	TRBJ1-2	TGTGCCAGCAGTGAATTTTCCGGGACATACAACTATGGCTACACCTTC	CASSEFSGTYNYGYTF
TRBV3-1/TRBV3-2	NA	NA	TRBJ2-7	TGTGCCAGCAACTTGTTAGGTCGGGAGCAGTACTTC	CASNLLGREQYF
TRBV3-1/TRBV3-2	TRBD2	NA	TRBJ2-1	TGTGCCAGCGGGCAGCGGGGCGGGGCACACAATGAGCAGTTCTTC	CASGQRGGAHNEQFF
TRBV7-2	TRBD2	NA	TRBJ2-2	TGTGCCAGCACCCCCGGGAGGGGATCGGGGGAGCTGTTTTTT	CASTPGRGSGELFF
TRBV28	TRBD1	NA	TRBJ1-2	TGTGCCAGCACCGACAGGGGGCTTATCTATGGCTACACCTTC	CASTDRGLIYGYTF
TRBV10-2	NA	NA	TRBJ2-2	TGCGCCAGCAATACAGGGACCGGGGAGCTGTTTTTT	CASNTGTGELFF
TRBV11-2	TRBD1	NA	TRBJ1-1	TGTGCCAGCAGCCCGGGATTTTACAGGGGCACTGAAGCTTTCTTT	CASSPGFYRGTEAFF
TRBV5-1	TRBD2	NA	TRBJ2-3	TGCGCCAGCAGCTTGGGACGGGGGGACAGCACAGATACGCAGTATTTT	CASSLGRGDSTDTQYF
TRBV19	TRBD1	once	TRBJ2-2	TGTGCCAGTACTTGGACAGGGACCACCGGGGAGCTGTTTTTT	CASTWTGTTGELFF
TRBV19	NA	NA	TRBJ2-3	TGTGCCAGTAGTACCTCTAAGACAGATACGCAGTATTTT	CASSTSKTDTQYF
TRBV10-3	NA	NA	TRBJ2-5	TGTGCCATCAGTGACCTGGGACGGTCTCAAGAGACCCAGTACTTC	CAISDLGRSQETQYF
TRBV4-1	TRBD1	NA	TRBJ2-6	TGCGCCAGCAGCCCCGGACAGGTACTGGGGGCCAACGTCCTGACTTTC	CASSPGQVLGANVLTF
TRBV30	TRBD1	NA	TRBJ1-1	TGTGCCTGGAGTGGGAGGGGGCAAACTGAAGCTTTCTTT	CAWSGRGQTEAFF
TRBV12-3/TRBV12-4	NA	NA	TRBJ2-7	TGTGCCAGCAGGGAGGGGGCTCTGTCGGAGCAGTACTTC	CASREGALSEQYF
TRBV28	NA	NA	TRBJ1-2	TGTGCCAGCACCGAGGACCCGCGGTATGGCTACACCTTC	CASTEDPRYGYTF
TRBV2	NA	NA	TRBJ1-1	TGTGCCAGCAGCATTCAGCAGGGAAGGACTGAAGCTTTCTTT	CASSIQQGRTEAFF
TRBV27	TRBD2	NA	TRBJ2-7	TGTGCCAGCAGTCTAACTAGCGGGGGTTCCTACGAGCAGTACTTC	CASSLTSGGSYEQYF
TRBV19	NA	once	TRBJ2-6	TGTGCCAGTAGTAAGATGGCAGGAAACTCTGGGGCCAACGTCCTGACTTTC	CASSKMAGNSGANVLTF
TRBV6-1	NA	once	TRBJ2-1	TGTGCCAGCAGTGAATTGGATTCCTACACGGCCGGCTATGAGCAGTTCTTC	CASSELDSYTAGYEQFF
TRBV7-9	NA	NA	TRBJ1-2	TGTGCCAGCAGCAAAGGTTCGGGGATCTACACCTTC	CASSKGSGIYTF
TRBV11-2	NA	NA	TRBJ1-1	TGTGCCAGCAGCCTCCAGAGGAACACTGAAGCTTTCTTT	CASSLQRNTEAFF
TRBV5-6	NA	NA	TRBJ1-5	TGTGCCAGCAGCTTGGGGGAAAATAGCAATCAGCCCCAGCATTTT	CASSLGENSNQPQHF
TRBV14	NA	NA	TRBJ2-5	TGTGCCAGCAGCCCAGGAATCCAAGAGACCCAGTACTTC	CASSPGIQETQYF
TRBV30	TRBD2	NA	TRBJ2-7	TGTGCCTGGAGTTTGACTAGCGGGAGGAAGTACTTC	CAWSLTSGRKYF
TRBV6-2/TRBV6-3	TRBD1	few	TRBJ1-1	TGTGCCAGCAGCCCCTTTAACAGGGGACAGGGGAACACTGAAGCTTTCTTT	CASSPFNRGQGNTEAFF
TRBV6-5	NA	NA	TRBJ1-3	TGTGCCAGCAGTTTGAACAGGGCTGCTGGAAACACCATATATTTT	CASSLNRAAGNTIYF
TRBV5-5	NA	NA	TRBJ1-6	TGTGCCAGCAGCTTCACGCGGACTCCATCCCTCCACTTT	CASSFTRTPSLHF
TRBV30	TRBD1	NA	TRBJ1-5	TGTGCCTGGAGTGAAGCGGCAGGGGGAAATCAGCCCCAGCATTTT	CAWSEAAGGNQPQHF
TRBV6-2/TRBV6-3	NA	NA	TRBJ1-2	TGTGCCAGCAGTTACTCGAACGTGGACGGCGTCAGTGGCTACACCTTC	CASSYSNVDGVSGYTF
TRBV19	TRBD1	NA	TRBJ1-2	TGTGCCAGTAGTCTGGGGACAGGGGACGGCTACACCTTC	CASSLGTGDGYTF
TRBV6-2/TRBV6-3	NA	NA	TRBJ2-3	TGTGCCAGCAGTACCCCCCCGGAGTGGAACACAGATACGCAGTATTTT	CASSTPPEWNTDTQYF
TRBV5-6	NA	NA	TRBJ1-2	TGTGCCAGCAGCTCGGGCCGACGCTATGGCTACACCTTC	CASSSGRRYGYTF
TRBV5-4	NA	NA	TRBJ1-1	TGTGCCAGCAGCTTGGACGGGGGCGGGACTGAAGCTTTCTTT	CASSLDGGGTEAFF